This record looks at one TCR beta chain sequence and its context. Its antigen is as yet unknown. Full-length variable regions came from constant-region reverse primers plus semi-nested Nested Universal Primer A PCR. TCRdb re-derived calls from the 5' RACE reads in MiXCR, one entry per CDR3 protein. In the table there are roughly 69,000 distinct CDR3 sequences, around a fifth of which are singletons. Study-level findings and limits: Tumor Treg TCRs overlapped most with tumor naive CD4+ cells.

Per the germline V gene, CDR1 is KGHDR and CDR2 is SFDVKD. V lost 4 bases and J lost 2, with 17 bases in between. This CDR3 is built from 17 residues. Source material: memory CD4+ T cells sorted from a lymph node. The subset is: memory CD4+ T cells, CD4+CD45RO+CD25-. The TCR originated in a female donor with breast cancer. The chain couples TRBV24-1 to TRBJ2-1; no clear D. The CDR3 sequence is CATSDSQTTKAYNEQFF. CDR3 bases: TGTGCCACCAGTGACTCTCAGACAACCAAAGCCTACAATGAGCAGTTCTTC.